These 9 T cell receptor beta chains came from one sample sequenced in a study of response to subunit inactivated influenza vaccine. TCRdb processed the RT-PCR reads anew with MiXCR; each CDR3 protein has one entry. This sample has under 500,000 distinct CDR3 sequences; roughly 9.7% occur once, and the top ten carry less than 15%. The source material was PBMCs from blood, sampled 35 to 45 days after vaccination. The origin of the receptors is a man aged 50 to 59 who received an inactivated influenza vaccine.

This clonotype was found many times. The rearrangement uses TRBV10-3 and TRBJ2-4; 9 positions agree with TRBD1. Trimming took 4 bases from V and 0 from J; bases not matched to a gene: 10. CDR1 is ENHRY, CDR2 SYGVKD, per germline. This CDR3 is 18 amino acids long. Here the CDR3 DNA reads TGTGCCATCAGTGCCGATGGACAGGGGTATCTAGCCAAAAACATTCAGTACTTC. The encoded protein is CAISADGQGYLAKNIQYF.

The CDR3 region has the DNA TGTGCCAGCAGCTTTCTACAGGGTTCGTACGAGCAGTACTTC. Its protein product is CASSFLQGSYEQYF. The V call is TRBV5-6, the J call TRBJ2-7, with TRBD1 as a possible D gene (6 bases). V gave up 2 bases and J gave up 4 bases, with 13 bases separating them. This CDR3 has 14 residues. Germline values: CDR1 SGHDT, CDR2 YYEEEE.

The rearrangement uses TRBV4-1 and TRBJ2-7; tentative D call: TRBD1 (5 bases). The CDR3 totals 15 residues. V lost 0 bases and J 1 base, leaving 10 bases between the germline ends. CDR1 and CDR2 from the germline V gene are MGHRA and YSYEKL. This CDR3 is CASSQEGRASYEQYF. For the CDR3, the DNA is TGCGCCAGCAGCCAAGAAGGCAGGGCGTCCTACGAGCAGTACTTC.

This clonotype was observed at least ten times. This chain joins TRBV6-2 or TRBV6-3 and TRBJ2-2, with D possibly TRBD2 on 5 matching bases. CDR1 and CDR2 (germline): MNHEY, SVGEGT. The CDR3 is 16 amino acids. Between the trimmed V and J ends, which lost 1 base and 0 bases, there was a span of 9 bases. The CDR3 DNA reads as TGTGCCAGCAGTTACTTGGCGCGGGCGAACACCGGGGAGCTGTTTTTT. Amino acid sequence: CASSYLARANTGELFF.

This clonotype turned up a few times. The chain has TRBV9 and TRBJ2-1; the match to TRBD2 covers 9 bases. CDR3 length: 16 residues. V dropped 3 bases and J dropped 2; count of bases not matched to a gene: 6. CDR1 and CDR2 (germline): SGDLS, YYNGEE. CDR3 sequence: CASSDGTSTTYNEQFF. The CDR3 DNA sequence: TGTGCCAGCAGCGACGGGACTAGCACCACCTACAATGAGCAGTTCTTC.

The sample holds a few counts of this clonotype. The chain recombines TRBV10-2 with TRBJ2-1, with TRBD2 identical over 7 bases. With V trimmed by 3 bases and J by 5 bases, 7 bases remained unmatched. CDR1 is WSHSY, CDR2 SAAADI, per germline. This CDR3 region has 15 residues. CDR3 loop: CASSDWGGRDNEQFF. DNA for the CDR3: TGCGCCAGCAGTGATTGGGGGGGGAGGGACAATGAGCAGTTCTTC.

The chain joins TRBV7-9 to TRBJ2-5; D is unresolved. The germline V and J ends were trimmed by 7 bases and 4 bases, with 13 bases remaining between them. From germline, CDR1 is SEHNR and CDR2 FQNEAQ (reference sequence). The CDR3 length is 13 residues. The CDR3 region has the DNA TGTGCCAGCACCTCAGGTGGCGGAGAGACCCAGTACTTC. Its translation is CASTSGGGETQYF.

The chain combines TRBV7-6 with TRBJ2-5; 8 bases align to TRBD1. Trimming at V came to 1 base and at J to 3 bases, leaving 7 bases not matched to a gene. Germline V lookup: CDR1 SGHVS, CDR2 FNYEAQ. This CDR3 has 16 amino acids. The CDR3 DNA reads TGTGCCAGCAGCTTAGGTTCAGGGGGCGCGAAAGAGACCCAGTACTTC. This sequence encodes CASSLGSGGAKETQYF. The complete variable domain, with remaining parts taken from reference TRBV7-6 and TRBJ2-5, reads GAGVSQSPRYKVTKRGQDVALRCDPISGHVSLYWYRQALGQGPEFLTYFNYEAQQDKSGLPNDRFSAERPEGSISTLTIQRTEQRDSAMYRCASSLGSGGAKETQYFGPGTRLLVL.

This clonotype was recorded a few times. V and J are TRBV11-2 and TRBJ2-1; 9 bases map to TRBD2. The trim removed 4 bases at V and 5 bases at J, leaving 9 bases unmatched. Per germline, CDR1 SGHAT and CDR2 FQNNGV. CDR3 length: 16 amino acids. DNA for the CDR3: TGTGCCAGCAGCTCCCTGAAGCGGGGGGATAACAATGAGCAGTTCTTC. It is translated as CASSSLKRGDNNEQFF.